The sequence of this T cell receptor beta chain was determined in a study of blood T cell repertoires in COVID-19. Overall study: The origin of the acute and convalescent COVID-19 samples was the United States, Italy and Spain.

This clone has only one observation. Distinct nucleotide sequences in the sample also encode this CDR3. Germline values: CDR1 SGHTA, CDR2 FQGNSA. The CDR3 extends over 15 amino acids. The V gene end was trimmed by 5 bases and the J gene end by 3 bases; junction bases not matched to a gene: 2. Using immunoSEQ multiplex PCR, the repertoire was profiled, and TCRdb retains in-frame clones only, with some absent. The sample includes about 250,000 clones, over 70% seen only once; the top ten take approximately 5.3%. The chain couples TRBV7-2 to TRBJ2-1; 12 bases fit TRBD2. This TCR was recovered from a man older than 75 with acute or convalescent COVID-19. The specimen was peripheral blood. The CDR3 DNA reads TGTGCCAGCAGCCCACTAGCGGGGGGCTACAATGAGCAGTTCTTC. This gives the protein CASSPLAGGYNEQFF.